These 21 T cell receptor beta chains came from one sample sequenced in a study of response to subunit inactivated influenza vaccine (dated by TCRdb to 2017 to 2018). Per the publication, the time point label means: around 45 days after influenza vaccine administration. The library was obtained by RT-PCR. The run used an Illumina HiSeq 2500. Using fastp at Q25 and MiXCR, TCRdb reprocessed the public reads and kept productive beta chains. Merged by CDR3 protein, the rows form single entries marked with the most common genes and DNA. The sample has about 480,000 distinct CDR3 sequences on record, approximately 11% of them singletons. The leading ten clones occupy roughly 12% of the sample. The material sequenced was PBMCs from blood, taken roughly 46 days after vaccination. Receptor source: a man aged 45-60 years who received an inactivated influenza vaccine. Donor details come from another sample of the same person, matched by shared clones.

In this sample, this clonotype turned up many times. The rearrangement uses TRBV9 and TRBJ2-2; TRBD2 might be the D (6 bases). The ends were cut back, 2 bases at V and 4 bases at J, with 12 bases in the middle. The CDR3 covers 15 residues. Germline V gene sequence: CDR1 SGDLS, CDR2 YYNGEE. CDR3 sequence: CASSVRLAPTGELFF. The CDR3 DNA follows: TGTGCCAGCAGCGTTCGGCTAGCGCCCACCGGGGAGCTGTTTTTT.

This clonotype has only a few counts. The chain's CDR3 is CASSPRLAGNTGELFF. CDR3 bases: TGTGCCAGCAGCCCACGACTAGCCGGGAACACCGGGGAGCTGTTTTTT. V and J are TRBV9 and TRBJ2-2; 7 nucleotides line up with TRBD2. The CDR3 is made up of 16 amino acids. J lost 1 base, V lost 4 bases, and 7 bases had no gene match. Looked up from germline, CDR1 is SGDLS and CDR2 is YYNGEE. Full variable domain (outside the CDR3, taken from reference TRBV9 and TRBJ2-2): DSGVTQTPKHLITATGQRVTLRCSPRSGDLSVYWYQQSLDQGLQFLIQYYNGEERAKGNILERFSAQQFPDLHSELNLSSLELGDSALYFCASSPRLAGNTGELFFGEGSRLTVL.

The chain is built from TRBV5-1 and TRBJ2-3; 8 bases match TRBD2. V was clipped by 5 bases and J by 3 bases; unmatched bases: 5. The CDR3 consists of 14 residues. Germline lookup yields CDR1 SGHRS and CDR2 YFSETQ. The CDR3 region has the DNA TGCGCCAGCAGTAAAGCGGGGGTGACAGATACGCAGTATTTT. Its protein product is CASSKAGVTDTQYF.

The table lists this clonotype with many counts. The chain employs TRBV5-1 and TRBJ2-1; 8 bases fit TRBD2. This CDR3 contains 17 residues. V lost 4 bases and J lost 0; bases outside the gene matches: 9. The germline CDR1 and CDR2 sequences are SGHRS and YFSETQ. The CDR3 protein is CASSTTRGGFSYNEQFF. CDR3 bases: TGCGCCAGCAGCACCACTCGCGGGGGGTTCTCCTACAATGAGCAGTTCTTC.

J is TRBJ2-1 and V is TRBV20-1; 7 nucleotides match TRBD2. CDR1 is DFQATT and CDR2 is SNEGSKA in the germline V gene (reference sequence). The CDR3 sequence is 12 residues long. V lost 1 base and J lost 12; bases outside the gene matches: 6. The CDR3 spells CSARVSGIWQFF. The CDR3 DNA reads as TGCAGTGCTAGAGTCAGCGGGATTTGGCAGTTCTTC.

This clonotype was counted many times. This chain joins TRBV7-9 and TRBJ2-5; perhaps TRBD2 as D (5 bases). In germline, CDR1 is SEHNR, CDR2 FQNEAQ (reference sequence). V lost 5 bases and J 4 bases, leaving 11 bases between the germline ends. CDR3 length: 13 amino acids. In DNA, the CDR3 is TGTGCCAGCAGCAAGCGGTTTCCAGAGACCCAGTACTTC. Its translation: CASSKRFPETQYF.

The CDR3 coding sequence is TGTGCCAGCAGCTCGACTAGCGGGGGGTTAGTGAGCACAGATACGCAGTATTTT. It is translated as CASSSTSGGLVSTDTQYF. V usage is TRBV11-1 and J usage is TRBJ2-3; 13 nucleotides align to TRBD2. Germline V gene data show CDR1 as SGHAT and CDR2 as FQDESV (reference sequence). The CDR3 extends over 18 amino acids. Trimming removed 4 bases from V and 0 bases from J; junction bases left unmatched: 7. The full variable domain, in which reference TRBV11-1 and TRBJ2-3 provide the parts outside the CDR3, is EAEVAQSPRYKITEKSQAVAFWCDPISGHATLYWYRQILGQGPELLVQFQDESVVDDSQLPKDRFSAERLKGVDSTLKIQPAELGDSAMYLCASSSTSGGLVSTDTQYFGPGTRLTVL.

In its sample, this clonotype was seen many times. The chain carries TRBV6-1 and TRBJ2-7; possibly TRBD2 for D (7 bases). CDR1 and CDR2 from the germline V gene are MNHNS and SASEGT. Trimming stripped 2 bases from V and 1 base from J, with 9 bases between. This CDR3 has 14 residues. The DNA for the CDR3 is TGTGCCAGCAGTGAAAGGGGGGGATCCTACGAGCAGTACTTC. This gives the protein CASSERGGSYEQYF.

This clonotype was seen only a few times. The chain links TRBV12-3 or TRBV12-4 to TRBJ2-7; a weak D match, TRBD1 (5 bases). V lost 6 bases, J lost 6 bases, and 18 bases lay in between. The CDR3 contains 14 residues. The CDR3 loop is CASRSGLPSSEQYF. CDR3 nucleotide sequence: TGTGCCAGCAGATCAGGGCTCCCCTCGTCCGAGCAGTACTTC.

This clonotype was recorded once. The chain is built from TRBV28 and TRBJ2-1, with 7 bases identical to TRBD1. Trimming took 7 bases from V and 3 from J; bases not matched to a gene: 9. Germline V gives CDR1 MDHEN, CDR2 SYDVKM. The CDR3 contains 15 residues. CDR3 sequence (DNA): TGTGCCAGCACCATCACAGGGGTAAGCTACAATGAGCAGTTCTTC. This sequence encodes CASTITGVSYNEQFF.

In its sample, this clonotype was seen many times. The V call is TRBV12-3 or TRBV12-4, the J call TRBJ1-5; 8 positions match TRBD1. This CDR3 is 16 amino acids long. V trimming: 5 bases; J trimming: 11 bases; junction bases outside the gene matches: 17. This CDR3 reads CASSPILTGESATQHF. The CDR3 DNA is TGTGCCAGCAGTCCCATCCTGACAGGGGAATCAGCAACCCAGCATTTT.

This chain connects TRBV7-2 to TRBJ1-1; D not resolved. Germline loops: CDR1 SGHTA, CDR2 FQGNSA. V was shortened by 5 bases and J by 0 bases, with 10 bases between the two germline ends. The CDR3 has 14 amino acids. In DNA form, the CDR3 reads TGTGCCAGCAGCGCTCAGGCGATGAACACTGAAGCTTTCTTT. Its translation: CASSAQAMNTEAFF. The variable domain in full, completed from reference TRBV7-2 and TRBJ1-1, reads GAGVSQSPSNKVTEKGKDVELRCDPISGHTALYWYRQSLGQGLEFLIYFQGNSAPDKSGLPSDRFSAERTGGSVSTLTIQRTQQEDSAVYLCASSAQAMNTEAFFGQGTRLTVV.

This chain uses TRBV7-8 with TRBJ1-5; D is unclear. The CDR3 consists of 16 residues. CDR1 is SGHVS and CDR2 is FQNEAQ in the germline V gene. Trimming stripped 1 base from V and 2 bases from J, with 12 bases between. The CDR3 nucleotides are TGTGCCAGCAGCTTAGGGGTAGGGTGGGGCAATCAGCCCCAGCATTTT. This codes for CASSLGVGWGNQPQHF. The full variable domain, its missing parts supplied by reference TRBV7-8 and TRBJ1-5, is GAGVSQSPRYKVAKRGQDVALRCDPISGHVSLFWYQQALGQGPEFLTYFQNEAQLDKSGLPSDRFFAERPEGSVSTLKIQRTQQEDSAVYLCASSLGVGWGNQPQHFGDGTRLSIL.

This chain joins TRBV5-6 and TRBJ2-2, with 13 bases aligning to TRBD2. J lost 3 bases, V lost 1 base, and 9 bases had no gene match. Looked up from germline, CDR1 is SGHDT and CDR2 is YYEEEE. This CDR3 is built from 19 residues. The CDR3 loop reads CASSLLGPGLAGDTGELFF. The CDR3 DNA follows: TGTGCCAGCAGCTTGCTGGGACCCGGACTAGCGGGAGACACCGGGGAGCTGTTTTTT.

This clonotype was observed a handful of times. The chain carries TRBV10-2 and TRBJ2-2, with 9 bases fitting TRBD1. Germline V gene data show CDR1 as WSHSY and CDR2 as SAAADI. CDR3 size: 15 residues. V lost 4 bases, J lost 5 bases, and 5 bases stayed unmatched. CDR3 coding DNA: TGCGCCAGCAGTGTGGGACAGGGTAAAACCGGGGAGCTGTTTTTT. Amino acids: CASSVGQGKTGELFF.

The rearrangement joins TRBV20-1 to TRBJ2-1; TRBD1 or TRBD2 may be the D gene (6 bases each). This CDR3 spans 14 amino acids. Trimming took off 3 bases at V and 10 bases at J, with 19 bases between the two ends. Germline CDR1 and CDR2: DFQATT and SNEGSKA (reference sequence). DNA of the CDR3: TGCAGTGCTAGGAAAATGGGGGGCGGTATCGAGCAGTTCTTC. Translated, it gives CSARKMGGGIEQFF.

This clonotype was observed a few times. CDR3 nucleotide sequence: TGCGCCAGCAGCTTGGGACAGCCTAGCTCTGGAAACACCATATATTTT. Residues: CASSLGQPSSGNTIYF. The chain employs TRBV5-1 and TRBJ1-3; a weak D match, TRBD1 (5 bases). Looked up from germline, CDR1 is SGHRS and CDR2 is YFSETQ. This CDR3 spans 16 amino acids. Deletions cut 0 bases from V and 0 bases from J, with 10 bases between.

This clonotype turned up a few times. V is TRBV5-1 and J is TRBJ2-3; 9 bases line up with TRBD2. Germline CDR1 SGHRS, CDR2 YFSETQ. This CDR3 region has 16 residues. V was pared by 2 bases and J by 6 bases, with 10 bases of the junction left unmatched. CDR3 loop: CASSLISGSLVDTQYF. The CDR3 bases are TGCGCCAGCAGCTTAATTAGCGGGAGTTTGGTGGATACGCAGTATTTT.

The chain uses TRBV18 and TRBJ2-3; D is ambiguous. CDR3 length: 16 amino acids. Germline V lookup: CDR1 KGHSH, CDR2 LQKENI. The V end lost 0 bases, the J end lost 1 base, and 11 bases lay between the germline ends. Here the CDR3 reads CASSPPGNRRTDTQYF. CDR3 in DNA: TGTGCCAGCTCACCACCGGGGAACAGACGCACAGATACGCAGTATTTT.

J is TRBJ2-5 and V is TRBV11-2; D ambiguous. Germline loops: CDR1 SGHAT, CDR2 FQNNGV. The CDR3 is 14 residues long. V lost 1 base and J 3 bases, leaving 9 bases between the germline ends. The CDR3 nucleotides read TGTGCCAGCAGCTTAGGAGCTGTGAAAGAGACCCAGTACTTC. Protein: CASSLGAVKETQYF.

V is TRBV11-2 and J is TRBJ1-4, with D perhaps TRBD1 (5 bases). The CDR3 is 14 amino acids. V shed 3 bases and J shed 6 bases, with 11 bases lying between them. Per germline, CDR1 SGHAT and CDR2 FQNNGV. CDR3 bases: TGTGCCAGCAGCTTCCGGGGAGGGGATGAAAAACTGTTTTTT. This sequence encodes CASSFRGGDEKLFF.